Shown below are 23 T cell receptor beta chains from a single sample sequenced in a study of cytomegalovirus exposure and HLA in healthy donors. The PCR used 60 Vbeta and 13 Jbeta primers. Profiled with immunoSEQ multiplex PCR; TCRdb holds only in-frame clones, not every one. The data show 75,000 to 90,000 clones, about 77% seen once. Sequencing was done on a sample of PBMCs. The receptors shown here come from a man aged 55 to 70 in good health and CMV-seronegative.

Points on this clone: A junction end diverges from the germline sequence, so it may reflect a read error. The rearrangement uses TRBV7-9 and TRBJ2-3; a possible D gene is TRBD2 (8 bases). Germline CDR1 is SEHNR and CDR2 is FQNEAQ (reference sequence). This CDR3 is built from 16 residues. As DNA, the CDR3 is TGTTCCAGCAGCGGGAGACAGGGACGTGGCACAGATACGCAGTATTTT. Encoded protein: CSSSGRQGRGTDTQYF.

The J gene is TRBJ2-7, the V gene TRBV2; a weak D match, TRBD2 (5 bases). Trimming pared 4 bases from V and 0 bases from J, leaving 10 bases between. The CDR3 consists of 14 residues. Germline values: CDR1 SNHLY, CDR2 FYNNEI. CDR3 sequence (DNA): TGTGCCAGCAGTGGTTCGGGGATCTCCTACGAGCAGTACTTC. It is translated as CASSGSGISYEQYF.

V and J are TRBV9 and TRBJ2-7; D is ambiguous. Trimming removed 0 bases from V and 6 bases from J, with 10 bases in between. The CDR3 sequence is 13 residues long. Germline-derived CDR1 and CDR2 are SGDLS and YYNGEE. Here the CDR3 DNA reads TGTGCCAGCAGCGTAGGGCCCCATGGCGAGCAGTACTTC. Translation: CASSVGPHGEQYF.

The gene calls are TRBV5-1 and TRBJ1-1, with TRBD1 as a possible D gene (5 bases). The V end lost 0 bases, the J end lost 1 base, and 7 bases lay between the germline ends. Germline assignment: CDR1 SGHRS and CDR2 YFSETQ. The CDR3 covers 14 residues. The CDR3 nucleotides are TGCGCCAGCAGCTTGGTTGGGGCGAACACTGAAGCTTTCTTT. It is translated as CASSLVGANTEAFF.

This clone has just one count. The CDR3 DNA is TGTGCCAGCAGCTTAACGGGAGGAACTGAAGCTTTCTTT. Encoded protein: CASSLTGGTEAFF. V usage is TRBV7-2 and J usage is TRBJ1-1; D unresolved. Trimming cost V 2 bases and J 5 bases, with 9 bases left between them. The CDR3 sequence is 13 residues long. The germline CDR1 and CDR2 sequences are SGHTA and FQGNSA.

The chain uses TRBV12-5 and TRBJ2-1, with a possible D match to TRBD2 (5 bases). V was clipped by 6 bases and J by 8 bases, with 17 bases between them. This CDR3 region has 14 residues. Per germline, CDR1 LGHNT and CDR2 FRNRAP. This CDR3 is CASGSRALRDEQFF. CDR3 nucleotides: TGTGCTAGTGGCTCGCGGGCCCTAAGGGATGAGCAGTTCTTC.

The chain uses TRBV15 and TRBJ2-3, with a tentative D call TRBD1 (6 bases). The CDR3 sequence is 14 residues long. CDR1 is LNHNV, CDR2 YYDKDF, per germline (reference sequence). Trimming removed 0 bases at V and 9 bases at J, with 13 bases between. The CDR3 spells CATSRDTGLRTQYF. In nucleotides, the CDR3 is TGTGCCACCAGCAGAGATACAGGGTTAAGAACGCAGTATTTT.

This chain uses TRBV18 with TRBJ1-1; D might be TRBD1 (6 bases). V dropped 3 bases and J dropped 5 bases, with 10 bases sitting between them. CDR1 KGHSH and CDR2 LQKENI come from the germline V gene. The CDR3 totals 13 residues. CDR3 in amino acids: CASSPLRGTEAFF. In DNA form, the CDR3 reads TGTGCCAGCTCACCCCTTAGGGGGACTGAAGCTTTCTTT.

The rearrangement links TRBV5-6 to TRBJ2-3; 10 bases agree with TRBD1. The CDR3 runs to 15 residues. CDR1 and CDR2 (germline): SGHDT, YYEEEE. V was pared by 4 bases and J by 4 bases, with 6 bases of the junction left unmatched. This CDR3 is CASSLDRGLSDTQYF. CDR3 nucleotides: TGTGCCAGCAGCCTCGACAGGGGGCTTTCAGATACGCAGTATTTT.

The chain links TRBV4-1 to TRBJ1-6; a weak D match, TRBD1 (6 bases). CDR1 and CDR2 from the germline V gene are MGHRA and YSYEKL. Trimming took 2 bases from V and 4 from J, leaving 6 bases between them. The CDR3 length is 14 residues. CDR3 sequence (DNA): TGCGCCAGCAGCCAAACAGGGTATAATTCACCCCTCCACTTT. It encodes CASSQTGYNSPLHF.

V usage is TRBV14 and J usage is TRBJ1-6; 8 bases match TRBD1. Looked up from germline, CDR1 is SGHDN and CDR2 is FVKESK. V shed 4 bases, J shed 2 bases, and the junction held 1 base outside the gene matches. This CDR3 is built from 15 residues. Here the CDR3 reads CASSRTGTYNSPLHF. The CDR3 DNA reads TGTGCCAGCAGCCGGACAGGGACCTATAATTCACCCCTCCACTTT.

On this clone itself: This likely reflects a read error, since a far larger clone is one base away. The gene calls are TRBV6-5 and TRBJ2-1; D might be TRBD2 (6 bases). The germline V gene encodes CDR1 MNHEY and CDR2 SVGAGI. This CDR3 is built from 16 residues. The CDR3 protein is CAGSYSSGGSYNEQFF. CDR3 DNA sequence: TGTGCCGGCAGTTACTCGTCCGGGGGCTCCTACAATGAGCAGTTCTTC.

The chain is built from TRBV6-5 and TRBJ2-3, with TRBD2 as a possible D gene (5 bases). This CDR3 spans 15 amino acids. CDR1 and CDR2 from the germline V gene are MNHEY and SVGAGI. The ends were cut back, 6 bases at V and 1 base at J, with 14 bases in the middle. CDR3 loop: CASRRLSSGTDTQYF. The CDR3 nucleotides read TGTGCCAGCAGACGACTATCCTCGGGCACAGATACGCAGTATTTT.

The genes are TRBV18 and TRBJ1-5; 12 nucleotides agree with TRBD1. The J segment lost 2 bases and the V segment lost 8 bases, leaving 13 bases of the junction unmatched. CDR3 length: 18 amino acids. Germline V gene lookup returns CDR1 KGHSH and CDR2 LQKENI. The DNA of the CDR3 is TGTGCCAGCCCACAGGGACAGGGGGCGAAGGTGGGCAATCAGCCCCAGCATTTT. It encodes CASPQGQGAKVGNQPQHF. Drawing the rest from reference TRBV18 and TRBJ1-5, the complete variable domain is NAGVMQNPRHLVRRRGQEARLRCSPMKGHSHVYWYRQLPEEGLKFMVYLQKENIIDESGMPKERFSAEFPKEGPSILRIQQVVRGDSAAYFCASPQGQGAKVGNQPQHFGDGTRLSIL.

The V and J genes are TRBV19 and TRBJ1-2; D not certain. The CDR3 consists of 12 residues. Trimming pared 4 bases from V and 4 bases from J, leaving 7 bases between. Germline CDR1 and CDR2: LNHDA and SQIVND (reference sequence). The CDR3 is CASSRPFYGYTF. CDR3 in DNA: TGTGCCAGTAGTAGGCCATTCTATGGCTACACCTTC.

The J gene is TRBJ1-1, the V gene TRBV19; 8 bases are shared with TRBD1. Germline V gene data show CDR1 as LNHDA and CDR2 as SQIVND (reference sequence). CDR3 length: 16 residues. J lost 1 base, V lost 6 bases, and 10 bases had no gene match. The CDR3 here is CASRSPPGTGNTEAFF. CDR3 sequence (DNA): TGTGCCAGTAGATCACCACCCGGGACAGGGAACACTGAAGCTTTCTTT.

The genes are TRBV2 and TRBJ2-2, with a weak D call TRBD1 (5 bases). From germline, CDR1 is SNHLY and CDR2 FYNNEI. This CDR3 has 16 residues. Trimming removed 2 bases from V and 5 bases from J, with 15 bases in between. CDR3 residues: CASSERGRAVTGELFF. The CDR3 nucleotides are TGTGCCAGCAGTGAAAGGGGTAGGGCCGTAACCGGGGAGCTGTTTTTT.

This chain connects TRBV5-1 to TRBJ1-2, with D tentatively TRBD1 (6 bases). The V and J ends lost 0 bases and 4 bases respectively, with 10 bases between them. There are 14 residues in the CDR3. CDR1 SGHRS and CDR2 YFSETQ come from the germline V gene. CDR3 DNA: TGCGCCAGCAGCTTGGAGGGGACAAGCTATGGCTACACCTTC. Its translation is CASSLEGTSYGYTF.

The table lists this clone with a few counts. The junction differs from germline at one of its ends, possibly a read error. At the DNA level, this CDR3 is encoded by other sequences in the same sample as well. The V gene is TRBV7-2, the J gene TRBJ2-7; D is perhaps TRBD2 (5 bases). This CDR3 spans 13 amino acids. The germline CDR1 and CDR2 sequences are SGHTA and FQGNSA. CDR3 sequence (DNA): TGTGCTAGCAGGTGGGAGACGGCCTACGAGCAGTACTTC. Its protein is CASRWETAYEQYF.

The chain joins TRBV30 to TRBJ1-3; TRBD1 matches at 8 bases. Germline CDR1 is GTSNPN and CDR2 is SVGIG (reference sequence). CDR3 length: 15 amino acids. V shed 2 bases and J 5 bases; nucleotides not matched to a gene: 8. The CDR3 here is CAWSQTGEGRNTIYF. CDR3 sequence (DNA): TGTGCCTGGAGTCAGACAGGGGAAGGGAGAAACACCATATATTTT.

The rearrangement links TRBV14 to TRBJ1-4; perhaps TRBD1 as D (6 bases). V lost 2 bases to trimming and J lost 8 bases, with 18 bases between them. There are 16 residues in the CDR3. CDR1 and CDR2 from the germline V gene are SGHDN and FVKESK. DNA of the CDR3: TGTGCCAGCAGCCAATTAACTGGGGGCCATTGGGAAAAACTGTTTTTT. Translated, it gives CASSQLTGGHWEKLFF.

The chain is built from TRBV5-1 and TRBJ2-7, with 11 nucleotides matching TRBD1. Per the germline V gene, CDR1 is SGHRS and CDR2 is YFSETQ. The V gene end was trimmed by 4 bases and the J gene end by 2 bases; junction bases not matched to a gene: 8. The CDR3 is 16 amino acids. The CDR3 bases are TGCGCCAGCAGCGGCCGGGACAGGGGGTCTCCCTACGAGCAGTACTTC. It translates to CASSGRDRGSPYEQYF.

The chain joins TRBV9 to TRBJ2-7; a possible D gene is TRBD1 (6 bases). The CDR3 sequence is 14 residues long. The germline V and J ends were trimmed by 3 bases and 0 bases, with 10 bases remaining between them. Germline assignment: CDR1 SGDLS and CDR2 YYNGEE. This CDR3 is CASSAGAGSYEQYF. The CDR3 coding sequence is TGTGCCAGCAGCGCAGGGGCAGGCTCCTACGAGCAGTACTTC. Using reference TRBV9 and TRBJ2-7 for the parts outside the CDR3, the full variable domain is DSGVTQTPKHLITATGQRVTLRCSPRSGDLSVYWYQQSLDQGLQFLIQYYNGEERAKGNILERFSAQQFPDLHSELNLSSLELGDSALYFCASSAGAGSYEQYFGPGTRLTVT.